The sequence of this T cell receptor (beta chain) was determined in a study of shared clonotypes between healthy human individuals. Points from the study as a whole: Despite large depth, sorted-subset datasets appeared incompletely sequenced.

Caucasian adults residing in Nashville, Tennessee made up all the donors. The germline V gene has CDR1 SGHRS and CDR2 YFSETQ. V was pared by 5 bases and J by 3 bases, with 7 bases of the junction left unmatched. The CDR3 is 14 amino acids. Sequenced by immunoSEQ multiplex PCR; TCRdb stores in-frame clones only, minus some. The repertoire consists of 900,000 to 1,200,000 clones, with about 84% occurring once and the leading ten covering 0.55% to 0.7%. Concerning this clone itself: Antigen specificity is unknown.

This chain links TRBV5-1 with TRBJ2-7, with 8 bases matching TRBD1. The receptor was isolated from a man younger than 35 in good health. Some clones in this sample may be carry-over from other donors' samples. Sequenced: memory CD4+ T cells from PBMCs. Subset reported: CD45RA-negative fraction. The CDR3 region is CASRRDRRNYEQYF. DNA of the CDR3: TGCGCCAGCAGAAGGGACAGGAGGAACTACGAGCAGTACTTC.